What follows are 32 T cell receptor beta chains derived from one specimen sequenced in a study of blood T cell repertoires in COVID-19. This table comes from immunoSEQ multiplex PCR, and its TCRdb copy is limited to in-frame clones, with some not included. The repertoire holds about 380,000 clones, with 70% to 90% as singletons. The sequenced sample was PBMCs or T cells enriched from blood (not recorded which). Receptors originate from a young woman who had recovered from COVID-19.

The chain couples TRBV28 to TRBJ1-2; 8 bases line up with TRBD1. Germline CDR1 MDHEN, CDR2 SYDVKM. Germline trimming cut 6 bases from V and 2 bases from J; bases unmatched to any gene: 8. There are 15 residues in the CDR3. The CDR3 is CASSRTGYDNYGYTF. The CDR3 nucleotides are TGTGCCAGCAGCCGGACAGGGTACGACAACTATGGCTACACCTTC.

This sequence joins TRBV27 and TRBJ1-2; the D is unclear. V lost 5 bases to trimming and J lost 4 bases, with 14 bases between them. Germline V gene lookup returns CDR1 MNHEY and CDR2 SMNVEV (reference sequence). The CDR3 sequence is 14 residues long. The CDR3 spells CASSAKRVGYGYTF. The CDR3, as DNA: TGTGCCAGCAGTGCCAAGAGGGTGGGCTATGGCTACACCTTC.

This rearrangement joins TRBV30 to TRBJ2-3, with D maybe TRBD1 (7 bases). This CDR3 has 12 amino acids. V dropped 4 bases and J dropped 6 bases, with 11 bases sitting between them. From germline, CDR1 is GTSNPN and CDR2 SVGIG (reference sequence). In DNA, the CDR3 is TGTGCCTGGACACCAGGGGGGGATACGCAGTATTTT. As protein: CAWTPGGDTQYF.

This clone was detected only a few times. J is TRBJ2-2 and V is TRBV15, with a possible D match to TRBD2 (6 bases). This CDR3 contains 16 residues. Trimming took 4 bases from V and 6 from J, leaving 18 bases between them. Germline V gene sequence: CDR1 LNHNV, CDR2 YYDKDF (reference sequence). The CDR3 loop reads CATSKGVRTGAGELFF. In DNA form, the CDR3 reads TGTGCCACCAGCAAAGGAGTAAGGACGGGAGCCGGGGAGCTGTTTTTT.

In its sample, this clone was seen once. The chain joins TRBV24-1 to TRBJ1-5; D perhaps matches TRBD1 (5 bases). V dropped 5 bases and J dropped 9 bases, with 13 bases sitting between them. Germline V lookup: CDR1 KGHDR, CDR2 SFDVKD. The CDR3 totals 13 residues. Here the CDR3 reads CATSGGRAGPQHF. The CDR3 DNA is TGTGCCACCAGTGGGGGCCGGGCCGGGCCCCAGCATTTT.

The rearrangement joins TRBV4-2 to TRBJ1-4, with unresolved D. CDR1 LGHNA and CDR2 YNFKEQ come from the germline V gene. This CDR3 is 13 amino acids long. V lost 4 bases and J lost 7, with 10 bases in between. CDR3 bases: TGTGCCAGCAGCCCCCTTACGGGTGAAAAACTGTTTTTT. Translated, it gives CASSPLTGEKLFF.

The CDR3 coding sequence is TGTGCCTGGAGTGCAGGGGACTATGGCTACACCTTC. Its translation: CAWSAGDYGYTF. The rearrangement joins TRBV30 to TRBJ1-2; a weak D match, TRBD1 (6 bases). Germline CDR1 GTSNPN, CDR2 SVGIG (reference sequence). V lost 1 base, J lost 3 bases, and 6 bases lay in between. This CDR3 has 12 residues.

The CDR3 loop reads CASSSADGVNYGYTF. DNA of the CDR3: TGTGCCAGCAGTTCGGCGGACGGGGTAAACTATGGCTACACCTTC. The chain carries TRBV28 and TRBJ1-2; no clear D gene. The length of the CDR3 is 15 residues. V lost 4 bases and J 2 bases, leaving 14 bases between the germline ends. CDR1 is MDHEN and CDR2 is SYDVKM in the germline V gene.

The chain joins TRBV11-2 to TRBJ1-1, with a possible D match to TRBD1 (5 bases). Trimming cost V 4 bases and J 2 bases, with 11 bases left between them. The CDR3 extends over 14 amino acids. CDR1 and CDR2 from the germline V gene are SGHAT and FQNNGV. CDR3 amino acids: CASSSGLVNTEAFF. CDR3 nucleotides: TGTGCCAGCAGCTCGGGACTGGTAAACACTGAAGCTTTCTTT.

The V and J genes are TRBV5-4 and TRBJ1-2, with a weak D call TRBD1 (6 bases). Germline CDR1 and CDR2: SGHNT and YYREEE (reference sequence). The length of the CDR3 is 15 residues. V was cut by 4 bases and J by 4 bases, with 17 bases left in between. The CDR3 DNA sequence: TGTGCCAGCAGCACCTTGGACAGTAATTCCTATGGCTACACCTTC. This translates into CASSTLDSNSYGYTF. The full variable domain, with the rest looked up from reference TRBV5-4 and TRBJ1-2, is ETGVTQSPTHLIKTRGQQVTLRCSSQSGHNTVSWYQQALGQGPQFIFQYYREEENGRGNFPPRFSGLQFPNYSSELNVNALELDDSALYLCASSTLDSNSYGYTFGSGTRLTVV.

This sequence joins TRBV4-1 and TRBJ2-7; a possible D gene is TRBD1 (6 bases). Germline CDR1 reads MGHRA; CDR2 reads YSYEKL. This CDR3 is 13 amino acids long. V was shortened by 4 bases and J by 2 bases, with 9 bases between the two germline ends. The CDR3 is CASSPTGAYEQYF. The CDR3 DNA follows: TGCGCCAGCAGCCCGACAGGCGCCTACGAGCAGTACTTC.

The chain has TRBV12-5 and TRBJ2-7, with D tentatively TRBD2 (5 bases). Deletions cut 5 bases from V and 0 bases from J, with 8 bases between. Looked up from germline, CDR1 is LGHNT and CDR2 is FRNRAP. The CDR3 runs 13 residues. Here the CDR3 DNA reads TGTGCTAGTGGTAGCGGCCTCTCCTACGAGCAGTACTTC. Its translation is CASGSGLSYEQYF.

This chain joins TRBV27 and TRBJ2-7; TRBD2 matches at 7 bases. J gave up 5 bases and V 5 bases, and 6 bases lay outside the gene matches. CDR1 MNHEY and CDR2 SMNVEV come from the germline V gene (reference sequence). CDR3 length equals 13 residues. CDR3 nucleotide sequence: TGTGCCAGCAGTCGCACGGGAGGCCACGAGCAGTACTTC. Translation: CASSRTGGHEQYF.

For the CDR3, the DNA is TGTGCCTGGAGTGTAGCGGCAGCAAGCAATCAGCCCCAGCATTTT. Amino acid sequence: CAWSVAAASNQPQHF. The chain is built from TRBV30 and TRBJ1-5; no reliable D call. The CDR3 extends over 15 amino acids. Trimming took 0 bases from V and 1 from J, leaving 10 bases between them. In germline, CDR1 is GTSNPN, CDR2 SVGIG (reference sequence).

This chain connects TRBV5-1 to TRBJ1-2; D not certain. V lost 0 bases, J lost 6 bases, and 9 bases lay in between. Germline V gene sequence: CDR1 SGHRS, CDR2 YFSETQ. The CDR3 has 13 amino acids. CDR3 region: CASSLESLDGYTF. CDR3 sequence (DNA): TGCGCCAGCAGCTTGGAGAGTTTGGATGGCTACACCTTC. The complete variable domain, with remaining parts taken from reference TRBV5-1 and TRBJ1-2, reads KAGVTQTPRYLIKTRGQQVTLSCSPISGHRSVSWYQQTPGQGLQFLFEYFSETQRNKGNFPGRFSGRQFSNSRSEMNVSTLELGDSALYLCASSLESLDGYTFGSGTRLTVV.

This clone has a single count. The CDR3 here is CASSESYRGSGNTIYF. CDR3 in DNA: TGTGCCAGCAGTGAATCATACAGGGGCAGTGGAAACACCATATATTTT. This rearrangement joins TRBV6-1 to TRBJ1-3, with 7 bases that match TRBD1. This CDR3 contains 16 residues. Per the germline V gene, CDR1 is MNHNS and CDR2 is SASEGT. The junction had 7 bases not matched to a gene; V was cut back by 2 bases and J by 3 bases.

The chain is built from TRBV2 and TRBJ1-1; possible D gene TRBD1, 6 bases. The V end was cut by 6 bases, the J end by 2 bases, with 16 bases between. The CDR3 extends over 15 amino acids. Per germline, CDR1 SNHLY and CDR2 FYNNEI. This chain's CDR3 is CASRTTGTSNTEAFF. CDR3 DNA: TGTGCCAGCAGGACGACGGGGACATCCAACACTGAAGCTTTCTTT.

The chain has TRBV10-3 and TRBJ2-1; no clear D. Germline V CDR1 and CDR2: ENHRY, SYGVKD. V lost 4 bases to trimming and J lost 4 bases, with 11 bases between them. The CDR3 is 14 amino acids. This chain's CDR3 is CAISGQDTYNEQFF. CDR3 sequence (DNA): TGTGCCATCAGTGGCCAGGATACGTACAATGAGCAGTTCTTC.

This chain joins TRBV7-9 and TRBJ2-5, with 10 bases identical to TRBD1. V lost 1 base to trimming and J lost 9 bases; unmatched junction nucleotides: 5. Germline assignment: CDR1 SEHNR and CDR2 FQNEAQ (reference sequence). This CDR3 contains 14 residues. The CDR3 bases are TGTGCCAGCAGCTTAGGACAGGGGGCGCGGTCCCAGTACTTC. It translates to CASSLGQGARSQYF.

This chain uses TRBV5-4 with TRBJ2-5, with 7 bases aligning to TRBD1. In germline, CDR1 is SGHNT, CDR2 YYREEE (reference sequence). The CDR3 has 13 amino acids. J lost 4 bases, V lost 4 bases, and 4 bases had no gene match. DNA of the CDR3: TGTGCCAGCAGCCAAGACAGGGCAGAGACCCAGTACTTC. Its translation: CASSQDRAETQYF.

The V and J genes are TRBV7-6 and TRBJ1-2, with a possible D match to TRBD1 (6 bases). The CDR3 has 16 residues. Germline V gene data show CDR1 as SGHVS and CDR2 as FNYEAQ. Trimming removed 5 bases at V and 1 base at J, with 17 bases between. The CDR3 DNA reads as TGTGCCAGCAGCGCCAGCCCAGGGGCCGTTAACTATGGCTACACCTTC. Amino acid sequence: CASSASPGAVNYGYTF.

The CDR3 DNA sequence: TGTGCCAGCAGCCAAATGGACAGAATAATGAACACTGAAGCTTTCTTT. This codes for CASSQMDRIMNTEAFF. The chain links TRBV14 to TRBJ1-1, with D possibly matching TRBD1 (6 bases). Trimming pared 2 bases from V and 0 bases from J, leaving 13 bases between. CDR1 SGHDN and CDR2 FVKESK come from the germline V gene. There are 16 residues in the CDR3.

In DNA, the CDR3 is TGCGCCAGCAGCTACTGGACTAGCGGGGGTGAGACCCAGTACTTC. It is translated as CASSYWTSGGETQYF. This chain connects TRBV5-1 to TRBJ2-5; 13 positions match TRBD2. V shed 3 bases and J 5 bases; nucleotides not matched to a gene: 4. The CDR3 runs 15 residues. Germline V gene data show CDR1 as SGHRS and CDR2 as YFSETQ.

The rearrangement uses TRBV10-1 and TRBJ1-6; 11 bases fit TRBD1. CDR1 is WNHNN and CDR2 is SYGVQD in the germline V gene (reference sequence). Trimming at V came to 11 bases and at J to 7 bases, leaving 13 bases not matched to a gene. The CDR3 is 16 amino acids. CDR3 residues: CAPAPRDRGDNSPLHF. The CDR3 coding sequence is TGCGCCCCGGCCCCCCGGGACAGGGGGGACAATTCACCCCTCCACTTT.

This clone came up once. The gene calls are TRBV7-9 and TRBJ1-1; D remains ambiguous. V was clipped by 2 bases and J by 0 bases, with 13 bases between them. Germline V gene sequence: CDR1 SEHNR, CDR2 FQNEAQ (reference sequence). The CDR3 is 16 amino acids. CDR3 sequence reads: CASSLMGTQLNTEAFF. As DNA, the CDR3 is TGTGCCAGCAGCTTAATGGGCACGCAATTGAACACTGAAGCTTTCTTT.

The chain has TRBV5-8 and TRBJ1-6; 8 nucleotides match TRBD1. Looked up from germline, CDR1 is SGHTS and CDR2 is YDEGEE. The CDR3 extends over 15 amino acids. The junction had 6 bases not matched to a gene; V was cut back by 2 bases and J by 8 bases. Here the CDR3 reads CASSLKTGADSPLHF. In DNA, the CDR3 is TGTGCCAGCAGCTTAAAGACAGGGGCGGATTCACCCCTCCACTTT.

V usage is TRBV12-5 and J usage is TRBJ2-1, with 7 bases identical to TRBD1. V lost 5 bases and J lost 4; bases outside the gene matches: 8. The CDR3 has 15 residues. Looked up from germline, CDR1 is LGHNT and CDR2 is FRNRAP. The CDR3 bases are TGTGCTAGTGGTACCATGGGACAGACGTACAATGAGCAGTTCTTC. Its translation: CASGTMGQTYNEQFF.

This clone was seen once. The rearrangement links TRBV11-2 to TRBJ1-1, with D unclear. Germline V gene sequence: CDR1 SGHAT, CDR2 FQNNGV. CDR3 size: 13 residues. The V gene lost 3 bases and the J gene lost 3 bases, with 8 bases spanning the gap. The CDR3 here is CASSFDKYTEAFF. The CDR3 nucleotides are TGTGCCAGCAGCTTCGACAAATACACTGAAGCTTTCTTT. The variable domain in full, with the rest retrieved from reference TRBV11-2 and TRBJ1-1, is EAGVAQSPRYKIIEKRQSVAFWCNPISGHATLYWYQQILGQGPKLLIQFQNNGVVDDSQLPKDRFSAERLKGVDSTLKIQPAKLEDSAVYLCASSFDKYTEAFFGQGTRLTVV.

CDR3 sequence (DNA): TGTGCCAGCAGACGCCGGGACATCTACACCGGGGAGCTGTTTTTT. It specifies CASRRRDIYTGELFF. The rearrangement uses TRBV7-9 and TRBJ2-2, with D possibly being TRBD1 (6 bases). Germline V gene data show CDR1 as SEHNR and CDR2 as FQNEAQ (reference sequence). The V end was cut by 6 bases, the J end by 3 bases, with 14 bases between. There are 15 residues in the CDR3.

V gene TRBV7-9 combines with J gene TRBJ1-4; tentatively, D is TRBD1 (5 bases). V was shortened by 5 bases and J by 8 bases, with 27 bases between the two germline ends. Germline-derived CDR1 and CDR2 are SEHNR and FQNEAQ (reference sequence). The CDR3 is 18 amino acids. The CDR3 sequence: CASSQGVAGIIPSEKLFF. Written as DNA, the CDR3 is TGTGCCAGCAGCCAAGGGGTGGCAGGAATTATTCCCTCGGAAAAACTGTTTTTT.

This sequence joins TRBV18 and TRBJ1-2; TRBD1 matches 8 bases. The length of the CDR3 is 15 residues. Looked up from germline, CDR1 is KGHSH and CDR2 is LQKENI. V shed 2 bases and J 6 bases; nucleotides not matched to a gene: 8. CDR3 in DNA: TGTGCCAGCTCACCAGGACAGGGAAAACTCCATGGCTACACCTTC. It codes for CASSPGQGKLHGYTF. The full variable domain, with the rest looked up from reference TRBV18 and TRBJ1-2, is NAGVMQNPRHLVRRRGQEARLRCSPMKGHSHVYWYRQLPEEGLKFMVYLQKENIIDESGMPKERFSAEFPKEGPSILRIQQVVRGDSAAYFCASSPGQGKLHGYTFGSGTRLTVV.

This rearrangement joins TRBV30 to TRBJ2-7; 10 bases are a match to TRBD1. The germline gives CDR1 GTSNPN, CDR2 SVGIG (reference sequence). V was pared by 1 base and J by 6 bases, with 9 bases of the junction left unmatched. This CDR3 comprises 15 residues. CDR3 sequence reads: CAWSGPGTGVIEQYF. As DNA, the CDR3 is TGTGCCTGGAGTGGGCCCGGGACAGGGGTAATCGAGCAGTACTTC.